The 19 T cell receptor beta chains in this list originate from one sample, sequenced in a study of cytomegalovirus exposure and HLA in healthy donors. PCR used 60 Vbeta primers and 13 Jbeta primers. The table came from immunoSEQ multiplex PCR; TCRdb's copy has only in-frame clones and leaves some out. The table lists 45,000 to 70,000 clones. Sequencing input: PBMCs. The receptors originated from a woman aged 25 to 39 in good health and CMV-seropositive.

The chain carries TRBV7-9 and TRBJ2-7; no definite D call. With 8 bases removed from V and 7 bases from J, the gap between germline ends came to 15 bases. The CDR3 is 12 amino acids. CDR1 and CDR2 from the germline V gene are SEHNR and FQNEAQ (reference sequence). The CDR3, as DNA: TGTGCCAGCGGCCGAACCCCTCGTGAGCAGTACTTC. This encodes CASGRTPREQYF.

V and J are TRBV5-4 and TRBJ2-5, with TRBD2 matching 10 bases. CDR1 SGHNT and CDR2 YYREEE come from the germline V gene (reference sequence). The V and J ends lost 0 bases and 8 bases, in that order; junction bases with no gene match: 16. The CDR3 sequence is 18 residues long. The CDR3: CASSLGASGGLRGRTQYF. The CDR3 DNA sequence: TGTGCCAGCAGCTTGGGGGCTAGCGGGGGCCTTCGGGGTCGAACCCAGTACTTC.

CDR3 coding DNA: TGTGCCAGCCGCCGGGAGCTAGTGGACACTGAAGCTTTCTTT. Its translation is CASRRELVDTEAFF. This chain uses TRBV11-1 with TRBJ1-1; no definite D call. The CDR3 consists of 14 residues. The germline CDR1 and CDR2 sequences are SGHAT and FQDESV (reference sequence). V lost 8 bases and J lost 3, with 16 bases in between.

The rearrangement uses TRBV7-9 and TRBJ2-2; D remains unclear. Germline V gene sequence: CDR1 SEHNR, CDR2 FQNEAQ (reference sequence). Trimming shortened V by 3 bases and J by 1 base, and 9 bases separated the two germline ends. This CDR3 has 15 amino acids. Written as DNA, the CDR3 is TGTGCCAGCAGCTTCCGGGTCATGAACACCGGGGAGCTGTTTTTT. It translates to CASSFRVMNTGELFF.

The rearrangement links TRBV5-5 to TRBJ1-2; a possible D gene is TRBD1 (5 bases). The V end lost 0 bases, the J end lost 12 bases, and 12 bases lay between the germline ends. The CDR3 has 12 residues. Germline loops: CDR1 SGHKS, CDR2 YYEKEE (reference sequence). The CDR3: CASSLGHRRNTF. The CDR3 nucleotides are TGTGCCAGCAGCTTGGGGCACAGGCGGAACACCTTC.

V gene TRBV18 combines with J gene TRBJ1-4; 8 nucleotides line up with TRBD1. Trimming removed 1 base from V and 3 bases from J; junction bases left unmatched: 4. There are 16 residues in the CDR3. Germline assignment: CDR1 KGHSH and CDR2 LQKENI. This CDR3 is CASSPRQGAANEKLFF. CDR3 nucleotide sequence: TGTGCCAGCTCACCACGTCAGGGGGCAGCTAATGAAAAACTGTTTTTT.

The CDR3 nucleotides read TGTGCCAGCAGTTTATTCGGCAGGGCGCCCCTAAACTATGGCTACACCTTC. This gives the protein CASSLFGRAPLNYGYTF. J is TRBJ1-2 and V is TRBV27, with TRBD1 as a possible D gene (5 bases). Trimming stripped 1 base from V and 2 bases from J, with 17 bases between. CDR3 size: 17 residues. CDR1 is MNHEY, CDR2 SMNVEV, per germline (reference sequence).

V gene TRBV13 combines with J gene TRBJ2-1; perhaps TRBD2 as D (6 bases). CDR1 is PRHDT, CDR2 FYEKMQ, per germline (reference sequence). V dropped 5 bases and J dropped 0 bases, with 11 bases sitting between them. The length of the CDR3 is 15 residues. The CDR3 DNA reads as TGTGCCAGCAGCCCGGAGGGGAGCTCCTACAATGAGCAGTTCTTC. It is translated as CASSPEGSSYNEQFF. Full variable domain (missing parts from reference TRBV13 and TRBJ2-1): AAGVIQSPRHLIKEKRETATLKCYPIPRHDTVYWYQQGPGQDPQFLISFYEKMQSDKGSIPDRFSAQQFSDYHSELNMSSLELGDSALYFCASSPEGSSYNEQFFGPGTRLTVL.

The genes are TRBV2 and TRBJ2-1; TRBD1 agrees at 9 bases. The V gene end was trimmed by 4 bases and the J gene end by 9 bases; junction bases not matched to a gene: 7. The CDR3 is 14 residues long. Germline CDR1 and CDR2: SNHLY and FYNNEI. CDR3 DNA sequence: TGTGCCAGCAGTGTGGGGACAGGGAGTACTGAGCAGTTCTTC. The encoded protein is CASSVGTGSTEQFF.

This chain uses TRBV5-1 with TRBJ2-1, with TRBD2 identical over 7 bases. CDR3 length: 14 residues. After removal of 3 bases from V and 2 bases from J, the junction contained 2 bases not matched to a gene. Germline-derived CDR1 and CDR2 are SGHRS and YFSETQ. This CDR3 reads CASSSGGTYNEQFF. CDR3 DNA sequence: TGCGCCAGCAGCTCCGGGGGGACCTACAATGAGCAGTTCTTC.

V and J are TRBV7-2 and TRBJ1-1; D ambiguous. Between the trimmed V and J ends, which lost 5 bases and 11 bases, there was a span of 15 bases. The V gene's germline CDR1 is SGHTA and CDR2 FQGNSA. The CDR3 runs 12 residues. The CDR3 loop reads CASSPETRRAFF. As DNA, the CDR3 is TGTGCCAGCAGCCCCGAGACCCGGCGGGCTTTCTTT. Using reference TRBV7-2 and TRBJ1-1 for the parts outside the CDR3, the full variable domain is GAGVSQSPSNKVTEKGKDVELRCDPISGHTALYWYRQSLGQGLEFLIYFQGNSAPDKSGLPSDRFSAERTGGSVSTLTIQRTQQEDSAVYLCASSPETRRAFFGQGTRLTVV.

The rearrangement uses TRBV25-1 and TRBJ1-2; weak D call: TRBD1 (5 bases). This CDR3 region has 14 residues. Germline CDR1 and CDR2: MGHDK and SYGVNS. V was pared by 7 bases and J by 3 bases, with 15 bases between. CDR3 protein: CASTPQGTYYGYTF. Written as DNA, the CDR3 is TGTGCCAGCACTCCTCAGGGCACCTACTATGGCTACACCTTC.

The chain links TRBV7-2 to TRBJ1-2; D is uncertain. Germline V gene data show CDR1 as SGHTA and CDR2 as FQGNSA. The CDR3 contains 14 residues. Trimming took off 1 base at V and 2 bases at J, with 8 bases between the two ends. The CDR3 bases are TGTGCCAGCAGCTTAGGTGTAACAAACTATGGCTACACCTTC. Translating gives CASSLGVTNYGYTF.

The CDR3 DNA is TGTGCCAGCAGTGACCGGGGGACTCGCCTATACGAGCAGTACTTC. Its translation is CASSDRGTRLYEQYF. The chain is built from TRBV2 and TRBJ2-7; tentative D call: TRBD2 (6 bases). Between the trimmed V and J ends, which lost 3 bases and 4 bases, there was a span of 16 bases. The CDR3 has 15 amino acids. Germline lookup yields CDR1 SNHLY and CDR2 FYNNEI.

CDR3 sequence: CASSVDLAGLSRLFF. CDR3 nucleotide sequence: TGTGCCAGCAGTGTTGATTTGGCAGGGCTTAGTCGACTGTTTTTT. This rearrangement joins TRBV6-1 to TRBJ1-4; a weak D match, TRBD1 (5 bases). V shed 4 bases and J shed 13 bases, with 22 bases lying between them. From germline, CDR1 is MNHNS and CDR2 SASEGT. The CDR3 consists of 15 residues.

This chain connects TRBV9 to TRBJ2-7, with TRBD2 matching 8 bases. V was pared by 0 bases and J by 3 bases, with 17 bases of the junction left unmatched. The CDR3 is made up of 19 amino acids. Per the germline V gene, CDR1 is SGDLS and CDR2 is YYNGEE. The CDR3 nucleotides read TGTGCCAGCAGCGTAGACGGGGGGGGTCCAGAACTGACCAGCTACGAGCAGTACTTC. The encoded protein is CASSVDGGGPELTSYEQYF.

J is TRBJ2-7 and V is TRBV5-1, with TRBD1 as a possible D gene (6 bases). The V and J ends lost 6 bases and 6 bases respectively, with 19 bases between them. Germline V gene sequence: CDR1 SGHRS, CDR2 YFSETQ. The CDR3 extends over 14 amino acids. CDR3 nucleotides: TGCGCCAGCACCAAAAGGGGGACATGGGGCGAGCAGTACTTC. Protein sequence: CASTKRGTWGEQYF.

The chain carries TRBV13 and TRBJ2-5; 8 bases line up with TRBD1. Germline CDR1 is PRHDT and CDR2 is FYEKMQ (reference sequence). The CDR3 contains 16 residues. The V gene end was trimmed by 5 bases and the J gene end by 3 bases; junction bases not matched to a gene: 11. This CDR3 reads CASSIRTGWKEETQYF. In DNA, the CDR3 is TGTGCCAGCAGCATCCGGACAGGGTGGAAGGAAGAGACCCAGTACTTC.

The V gene is TRBV10-2, the J gene TRBJ1-5, with D maybe TRBD1 (6 bases). Deletions cut 0 bases from V and 6 bases from J, with 12 bases between. Germline V gene lookup returns CDR1 WSHSY and CDR2 SAAADI. This CDR3 is built from 15 residues. The CDR3 nucleotides read TGCGCCAGCAGTGAGTCGAACAGGGTGGGTCAGCCCCAGCATTTT. Translated, it gives CASSESNRVGQPQHF.